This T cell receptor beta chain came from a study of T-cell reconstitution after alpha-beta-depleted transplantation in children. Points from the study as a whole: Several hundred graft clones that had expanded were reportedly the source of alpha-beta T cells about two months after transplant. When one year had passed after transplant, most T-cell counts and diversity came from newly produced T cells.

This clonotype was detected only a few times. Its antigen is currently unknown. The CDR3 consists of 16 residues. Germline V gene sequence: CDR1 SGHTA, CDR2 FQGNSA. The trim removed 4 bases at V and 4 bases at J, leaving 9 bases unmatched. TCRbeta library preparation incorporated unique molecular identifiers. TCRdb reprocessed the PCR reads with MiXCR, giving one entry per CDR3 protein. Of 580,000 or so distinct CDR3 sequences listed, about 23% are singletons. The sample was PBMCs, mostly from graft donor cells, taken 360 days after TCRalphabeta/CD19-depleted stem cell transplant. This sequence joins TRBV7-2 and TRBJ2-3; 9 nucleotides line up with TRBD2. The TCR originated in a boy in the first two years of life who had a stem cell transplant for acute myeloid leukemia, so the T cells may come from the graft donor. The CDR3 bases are TGTGCCAGCAGCTCCCTTATAGCGGGGGCAGCAGATACGCAGTATTTT. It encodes CASSSLIAGAADTQYF.